A selection of T cell receptor beta chains follows, all from one sample in a study of identical twins. TCRdb used MiXCR to reprocess the 5' RACE reads, holding one entry per CDR3 protein. This table has about 660,000 distinct CDR3 sequences, over 8.5% appearing once. The data also belong to a second study, concerning yellow fever vaccine responses in identical twins.

The material sequenced was PBMCs. The source of these receptors is a woman between 18 and 30 years old in good health. The CDR3 runs from the conserved cysteine through the conserved F or W. D genes are given only for firm matches. A row's size may be missing; if present it is once, few, many or a size class.

J gene | clone size | D gene | V gene | CDR3 DNA | CDR3 protein
TRBJ2-4 | . | TRBD2 | TRBV7-9 | TGTGCCAGCAGCCCACTCGCTAGCGGGGTAGCCAAAAACATTCAGTACTTC | CASSPLASGVAKNIQYF
TRBJ2-5 | . | TRBD1 | TRBV7-2 | TGTGCCAGCAGCTTAAATTGGGACAGGGGGCAGACCCAGTACTTC | CASSLNWDRGQTQYF
TRBJ2-7 | few | TRBD2 | TRBV4-3 | TGCGCCAGCAGCCAGGATTTGCTAGCGGGAGGGCTCGGGTACGAGCAGTACTTC | CASSQDLLAGGLGYEQYF
TRBJ2-7 | many | . | TRBV7-8 | TGTGCCAGCAGCTTAGCGTTGATAGGGCAGTACTTC | CASSLALIGQYF
TRBJ2-7 | many | TRBD2 | TRBV12-3/TRBV12-4 | TGTGCCAGCAGTTTCCAAGCGGGAAGCTCCTACGAGCAGTACTTC | CASSFQAGSSYEQYF
TRBJ2-5 | . | . | TRBV3-1 | TGTGCCAGCAGCCTGCCCCGGGGCCCTCAAGAGACCCAGTACTTC | CASSLPRGPQETQYF
TRBJ2-5 | . | TRBD1 | TRBV11-2 | TGTGCCAGCACTCCCGACAGGGGGCTCGTGGCCCAGTACTTC | CASTPDRGLVAQYF
TRBJ2-5 | few | TRBD2 | TRBV6-2/TRBV6-3 | TGTGCCACTACTTTCCTAGCGGGTATTGGAACACAAGAGACCCAGTACTTC | CATTFLAGIGTQETQYF
TRBJ2-3 | . | . | TRBV7-3 | TGTGCCAGCAGCTTAAGTGGGGACTTTTCCACAGATACGCAGTATTTT | CASSLSGDFSTDTQYF
TRBJ2-3 | . | . | TRBV12-3/TRBV12-4 | TGTGCCAGCAGTTTTTGGGGAATCAGCGAGATCACAGATACGCAGTATTTT | CASSFWGISEITDTQYF
TRBJ2-7 | few | TRBD1 | TRBV12-3/TRBV12-4 | TGTGCCAGCAGTTCTCCTTGGACAGGGGGCTACGAGCAGTACTTC | CASSSPWTGGYEQYF
TRBJ2-2 | . | TRBD1 | TRBV11-2 | TGTGCCAGCAGCTCTCTACGCCCGGGACAGGGTAGGGGCGGGGAGCTGTTTTTT | CASSSLRPGQGRGGELFF
TRBJ2-7 | few | . | TRBV5-5 | TGTGCCAGCAGCTCGGGCGTTGGGGGGCTAGCCTACGAGCAGTACTTC | CASSSGVGGLAYEQYF
TRBJ2-1 | . | TRBD2 | TRBV10-3 | TGTGCCATCAGTGAGTCGCTAGCGGGAGGCTCCTACAATGAGCAGTTCTTC | CAISESLAGGSYNEQFF
TRBJ2-4 | large | . | TRBV20-1 | TGCAGTGTCCTTTCTGGGGATTGGGGCATTCAGTACTTC | CSVLSGDWGIQYF
TRBJ2-3 | . | . | TRBV11-2 | TGTGCCAGCAGCTCGCTGGGCGGGATGACTACAGATACGCAGTATTTT | CASSSLGGMTTDTQYF
TRBJ2-1 | few | . | TRBV20-1 | TGCAGTGTTAACCTCCGGGACTTCCACCACAATGAGCAGTTCTTC | CSVNLRDFHHNEQFF
TRBJ2-7 | . | . | TRBV5-1 | TGCGCCAGCAGCTTGCGTCACGATTCCTACGAGCAGTACTTC | CASSLRHDSYEQYF
TRBJ2-1 | few | . | TRBV12-3/TRBV12-4 | TGTGCCAGCAGGACAGGTAGTGGTGAGCAGTTCTTC | CASRTGSGEQFF
TRBJ2-2 | . | . | TRBV6-2/TRBV6-3 | TGTGCCAGCAGGCCCTTGGGAGTAAAGAACACCGGGGAGCTGTTTTTT | CASRPLGVKNTGELFF
TRBJ1-5 | many | . | TRBV5-5 | TGTGCCAGCAGCTCACAGGGAGCTCTTAGCAATCAGCCCCAGCATTTT | CASSSQGALSNQPQHF
TRBJ2-1 | many | . | TRBV29-1 | TGCAGCCTTTCGACTAGCTCCTACAATGAGCAGTTCTTC | CSLSTSSYNEQFF
TRBJ2-2 | . | . | TRBV5-1 | TGCGCCAGCATGGTAATCGCCGGGGAGCTGTTTTTT | CASMVIAGELFF
TRBJ1-5 | . | . | TRBV21-1 | TGTGCCAGCAGCCCTCAGAGGACAGGGGGCTTTCAGCCCCAGCATTTT | CASSPQRTGGFQPQHF
TRBJ2-1 | few | TRBD1 | TRBV7-2 | TGTGCCAGCAGCACGGGACAGGGGCCCGCCGGAGAGCAGTTCTTC | CASSTGQGPAGEQFF
TRBJ2-7 | . | . | TRBV18 | TGTGCCAGCTCACGGGGATCCCCTAGGGAATCCTACGAGCAGTACTTC | CASSRGSPRESYEQYF
TRBJ2-3 | few | . | TRBV29-1 | TGCAGCGTTGTATCCTCTGGCACAGATACGCAGTATTTT | CSVVSSGTDTQYF
TRBJ2-7 | few | . | TRBV6-1 | TGTGCCAGCAGTGGGGCAGGGAGATGGGACGGACGACACTACGAGCAGTACTTC | CASSGAGRWDGRHYEQYF
TRBJ2-2 | many | TRBD2 | TRBV28 | TGTGCCAGCAGTTTATGCGGGCTAGCGGGGGCCAACACCGGGGAGCTGTTTTTT | CASSLCGLAGANTGELFF
TRBJ2-1 | few | TRBD2 | TRBV3-1 | TGTGCCAGCAGCCTCCTAGCGGGGGGGCTCTATTATGAGCAGTTCTTC | CASSLLAGGLYYEQFF
TRBJ2-7 | . | TRBD1 | TRBV13 | TGTGCCAGCAGCACCCGGGACAGGAACCTCCACGAGCAGTACTTC | CASSTRDRNLHEQYF
TRBJ1-6 | . | . | TRBV20-1 | TGCAGTGCCAGGGATTCACCCCTCCACTTT | CSARDSPLHF
TRBJ2-1 | . | . | TRBV11-2 | TGTGCCAGCAGCTTAGATTGGGGAGAGGCCAATGAGCAGTTCTTC | CASSLDWGEANEQFF
TRBJ2-2 | few | TRBD2 | TRBV25-1 | TGTGCCAGCAGGGGGGATCGGACTAGCGGGAGGGACACCGGGGAGCTGTTTTTT | CASRGDRTSGRDTGELFF
TRBJ2-7 | few | TRBD1 | TRBV4-1 | TGCGCCAGCAGCCAAGGCCCAGGGGGCGTGCGTCTGTACTTC | CASSQGPGGVRLYF
TRBJ2-2 | . | TRBD2 | TRBV10-2 | TGCGCCACGAAGACCGACGGTAAAAGCGGGAGGGCCGCCGGGGAGCTGTTTTTT | CATKTDGKSGRAAGELFF
TRBJ2-5 | many | TRBD2 | TRBV10-1 | TGCGCCAGCAGTCTTCTAGCGGGAGAAGGGGAGACCCAGTACTTC | CASSLLAGEGETQYF
TRBJ2-7 | . | . | TRBV3-1 | TGTGCCAGCAGCCAAAGTATAGAGCAGTACTTC | CASSQSIEQYF
TRBJ2-1 | . | . | TRBV20-1 | TGCAGTGCTAGGCGTAGGATTGATCCCCTCCCCAGCTCCTACAATGAGCAGTTCTTC | CSARRRIDPLPSSYNEQFF
TRBJ1-2 | . | . | TRBV3-1 | TGTGCCAGCAGATCACAGGGATCCTCTTCTGGCTACACCTTC | CASRSQGSSSGYTF
TRBJ2-1 | few | TRBD2 | TRBV7-9 | TGTGCCAGCAGCCCCCGGACTAGCGGGAGGGACTACAATGAGCAGTTCTTC | CASSPRTSGRDYNEQFF
TRBJ1-1 | few | TRBD1 | TRBV5-1 | TGCGCCAGCAGCTCGCGCAAGACAGGGGGAAGCACTGAAGCTTTCTTT | CASSSRKTGGSTEAFF
TRBJ2-1 | . | TRBD2 | TRBV28 | TGTGCCAGCAGTGCGACCGGAGGGACTAGCGGACTATACAATGAGCAGTTCTTC | CASSATGGTSGLYNEQFF
TRBJ2-7 | many | TRBD1 | TRBV12-3/TRBV12-4 | TGTGCCAGCAGGGGGGACAGGGGCTCCTACGAGCAGTACTTC | CASRGDRGSYEQYF
TRBJ2-4 | many | . | TRBV28 | TGTGCCAGCAGTCCCACCGCTACAGGGGCCAAAAACATTCAGTACTTC | CASSPTATGAKNIQYF
TRBJ2-5 | . | TRBD2 | TRBV29-1 | TGCAGCGTTGAGGCTAGCGGGGGAGAGACCCAGTACTTC | CSVEASGGETQYF
TRBJ2-3 | many | . | TRBV6-5 | TGTGCCAGCAGTTACTCGATCCAGCTTCTCAGCACAGATACGCAGTATTTT | CASSYSIQLLSTDTQYF
TRBJ2-1 | . | . | TRBV4-2 | TGTGCCAGCAGCCAAGAACATAGCGGACCTTCCTACAATGAGCAGTTCTTC | CASSQEHSGPSYNEQFF
TRBJ2-3 | few | . | TRBV3-1 | TGTGCCAGCAGCGGGGAACGTCGCACAGATACGCAGTATTTT | CASSGERRTDTQYF